This T cell receptor beta chain was retrieved from a study of T cells expressing NK-cell markers. On this clonotype: Its antigen remains unknown.

Study-wide results and caveats: Evidence did not settle whether expanded NKG2C+ T cell clones targeted HCMV. Dominant NKG2C+ clonotype frequencies of roughly 1.0-7.0% of CD8+ T cells were measured in five or six donors.

With UMIs, 5'RACE template switching was used to make TCR beta cDNA. TCRdb reanalyzed the 5' RACE reads, giving one entry per CDR3 protein sequence and no DNA. The sample data list some 140,000 distinct CDR3 sequences. Per the germline V gene, CDR1 is KGHDR and CDR2 is SFDVKD. The CDR3 totals 14 residues. The chain joins TRBV24-1 to TRBJ2-7. Sequenced: blood T cells: a sorted CD56 or NKG2C T cell subset, CD4+ or CD8+ T cells, or bulk PBMC T cells (not recorded which). This receptor was obtained from a woman in her forties or fifties in good health. The CDR3 is CATSHTNDPYEQYF.